The 27 T cell receptor beta chains in this list originate from one sample, sequenced in a study of cytomegalovirus exposure and HLA in healthy donors. It was with 60 Vbeta and 13 Jbeta primers that the PCR ran. TCRdb keeps only in-frame clones here, not all; method: immunoSEQ multiplex PCR. The sample includes approximately 97,000 clones, 81% of them seen just once. What was sequenced was PBMCs. All receptors come from a woman between 65 and 79 years old in good health and CMV-seropositive.

The J gene is TRBJ2-3, the V gene TRBV5-1, with 7 bases identical to TRBD2. Germline-derived CDR1 and CDR2 are SGHRS and YFSETQ. This CDR3 has 15 amino acids. With 2 bases clipped from V and 1 base from J, the junction kept 4 bases outside the gene matches. Written as DNA, the CDR3 is TGCGCCAGCAGCTTAGGGGAGGGACGCACAGATACGCAGTATTTT. This gives the protein CASSLGEGRTDTQYF.

The V and J genes are TRBV30 and TRBJ2-6; tentatively, D is TRBD2 (5 bases). This CDR3 region has 15 residues. Trimming removed 3 bases from V and 0 bases from J, with 9 bases in between. Germline lookup yields CDR1 GTSNPN and CDR2 SVGIG (reference sequence). For the CDR3, the DNA is TGTGCCTGGAGCGTAGGGAGCTCTGGGGCCAACGTCCTGACTTTC. Translation gives CAWSVGSSGANVLTF. The variable domain in full, completed from reference TRBV30 and TRBJ2-6, reads SQTIHQWPATLVQPVGSPLSLECTVEGTSNPNLYWYRQAAGRGLQLLFYSVGIGQISSEVPQNLSASRPQDRQFILSSKKLLLSDSGFYLCAWSVGSSGANVLTFGAGSRLTVL.

The chain joins TRBV11-2 to TRBJ2-5; D perhaps matches TRBD1 (6 bases). V gave up 4 bases and J gave up 5 bases, with 11 bases separating them. This CDR3 is 13 amino acids long. CDR1 SGHAT and CDR2 FQNNGV come from the germline V gene. This CDR3 is CASSSSGVETQYF. DNA for the CDR3: TGTGCCAGCAGCTCTTCAGGGGTGGAGACCCAGTACTTC.

The V gene is TRBV5-6, the J gene TRBJ2-7; TRBD2 matches at 7 bases. The CDR3 is made up of 13 amino acids. Germline V gene sequence: CDR1 SGHDT, CDR2 YYEEEE. V lost 5 bases, J lost 3 bases, and 5 bases stayed unmatched. CDR3 in DNA: TGTGCCAGCAGGTTAGCGGGCTTCTACGAGCAGTACTTC. This sequence encodes CASRLAGFYEQYF.

Concerning this clone itself: Distinct nucleotide sequences in the sample also encode this CDR3. This sequence joins TRBV6-6 and TRBJ2-7; D perhaps matches TRBD2 (6 bases). CDR3 length: 16 residues. The V gene's germline CDR1 is MNHNY and CDR2 SVGAGI (reference sequence). V gave up 3 bases and J gave up 3 bases, with 18 bases separating them. The CDR3 sequence is CASSYNPTRGSYEQYF. The CDR3 DNA is TGTGCCAGCAGTTATAACCCGACTAGAGGCAGCTACGAGCAGTACTTC.

V is TRBV5-5 and J is TRBJ2-7; a weak D match, TRBD2 (6 bases). CDR3 length: 14 amino acids. The V gene lost 4 bases and the J gene lost 4 bases, with 15 bases spanning the gap. From germline, CDR1 is SGHKS and CDR2 YYEKEE (reference sequence). CDR3 sequence reads: CASSVTSLGYEQYF. The CDR3 DNA reads as TGTGCCAGCAGCGTGACTAGTCTTGGGTACGAGCAGTACTTC.

This sequence joins TRBV11-3 and TRBJ2-5; possibly TRBD1 for D (5 bases). Trimming removed 0 bases at V and 3 bases at J, with 14 bases between. Germline-derived CDR1 and CDR2 are SGHNT and YENEEA. This CDR3 contains 16 residues. CDR3 DNA: TGTGCCAGCAGCTTAGAAGGAAGGGGCTACGAAGAGACCCAGTACTTC. It yields the protein CASSLEGRGYEETQYF.

The gene calls are TRBV4-1 and TRBJ1-4, with a tentative D call TRBD1 (6 bases). CDR3 size: 14 residues. V lost 1 base and J lost 7, with 10 bases in between. The germline V gene encodes CDR1 MGHRA and CDR2 YSYEKL. DNA for the CDR3: TGCGCCAGCAGCCAAGTGGGACAAGGTGAAAAACTGTTTTTT. It specifies CASSQVGQGEKLFF.

V gene TRBV7-2 combines with J gene TRBJ2-7, with 12 bases that match TRBD2. The V gene's germline CDR1 is SGHTA and CDR2 FQGNSA. V lost 5 bases to trimming and J lost 4 bases; unmatched junction nucleotides: 6. The CDR3 contains 15 residues. CDR3 region: CASSQTLAGGYEQYF. In DNA form, the CDR3 reads TGTGCCAGCAGCCAGACACTAGCGGGAGGTTACGAGCAGTACTTC.

This chain uses TRBV6-5 with TRBJ1-1, with D perhaps TRBD1 (5 bases). The germline gives CDR1 MNHEY, CDR2 SVGAGI. The germline V and J ends were trimmed by 7 bases and 0 bases, with 9 bases remaining between them. The length of the CDR3 is 13 residues. CDR3 sequence: CASNTGMNTEAFF. DNA for the CDR3: TGTGCCAGCAATACAGGAATGAACACTGAAGCTTTCTTT.

The rearrangement uses TRBV5-1 and TRBJ2-3; TRBD2 agrees at 10 bases. The CDR3 sequence is 17 residues long. V was clipped by 4 bases and J by 0 bases; unmatched bases: 8. Germline V gene data show CDR1 as SGHRS and CDR2 as YFSETQ. CDR3 residues: CASSLGLAETSTDTQYF. The CDR3 nucleotides read TGCGCCAGCAGCCTCGGACTAGCGGAGACTAGCACAGATACGCAGTATTTT.

V is TRBV2 and J is TRBJ1-5, with a weak D call TRBD1 (5 bases). Germline V CDR1 and CDR2: SNHLY, FYNNEI. Trimming cost V 4 bases and J 0 bases, with 13 bases left between them. The CDR3 has 16 residues. CDR3 region: CASSVAAGISNQPQHF. CDR3 nucleotides: TGTGCCAGCAGTGTGGCGGCAGGGATTAGCAATCAGCCCCAGCATTTT.

The V gene is TRBV28, the J gene TRBJ2-2; TRBD1 matches 8 bases. Germline values: CDR1 MDHEN, CDR2 SYDVKM. The V segment lost 3 bases and the J segment 0 bases; nucleotides outside the gene matches: 6. The CDR3 has 17 amino acids. The CDR3 is CASSLGGQVPNTGELFF. The CDR3 nucleotides are TGTGCCAGCAGTTTGGGGGGACAGGTCCCGAACACCGGGGAGCTGTTTTTT.

This clone was observed a single time. The chain employs TRBV25-1 and TRBJ2-5, with 9 bases lining up with TRBD1. The J call may be wrong; the DNA end is better matched by TRBJ2-7. The CDR3 is made up of 16 amino acids. CDR1 is MGHDK and CDR2 is SYGVNS in the germline V gene. DNA of the CDR3: TGTGCCAGCACTGGAAGAGAAGCGGGACAGGGTTACGAGCAGTACTTC. Amino acids: CASTGREAGQGYEQYF.

The rearrangement joins TRBV6-6 to TRBJ1-6, with D perhaps matching TRBD1 (6 bases). V shed 3 bases and J shed 4 bases, with 10 bases lying between them. The CDR3 has 15 amino acids. Germline CDR1 reads MNHNY; CDR2 reads SVGAGI (reference sequence). The chain's CDR3 is CASSYGRGYNSPLHF. The CDR3 coding sequence is TGTGCCAGCAGTTATGGCAGGGGTTATAATTCACCCCTCCACTTT.

The rearrangement uses TRBV19 and TRBJ1-4; D possibly corresponds to TRBD1 (6 bases). CDR1 is LNHDA, CDR2 SQIVND, per germline (reference sequence). V dropped 5 bases and J dropped 7 bases, with 14 bases sitting between them. This CDR3 has 14 residues. This CDR3 reads CASSSQGASEKLFF. The CDR3 DNA sequence: TGTGCCAGTAGTTCACAGGGTGCATCTGAAAAACTGTTTTTT.

This chain links TRBV4-3 with TRBJ2-4; 8 bases agree with TRBD2. Trimming at V came to 4 bases and at J to 7 bases, leaving 6 bases not matched to a gene. The CDR3 runs 14 residues. CDR1 LGHNA and CDR2 YSLEER come from the germline V gene. The CDR3 bases are TGCGCCAGCAGCCCTGGGACTAGATCGAACATTCAGTACTTC. It specifies CASSPGTRSNIQYF.

This chain uses TRBV28 with TRBJ1-5; D perhaps matches TRBD1 (5 bases). V was trimmed by 5 bases and J by 3 bases, leaving 23 bases between them. Germline V gives CDR1 MDHEN, CDR2 SYDVKM. The CDR3 runs to 18 residues. The CDR3 DNA sequence: TGTGCCAGCAGTATTATCAATGGGTGGGGCAGGGACAATCAGCCCCAGCATTTT. Amino acid sequence: CASSIINGWGRDNQPQHF. The full variable domain, in which reference TRBV28 and TRBJ1-5 provide the parts outside the CDR3, is DVKVTQSSRYLVKRTGEKVFLECVQDMDHENMFWYRQDPGLGLRLIYFSYDVKMKEKGDIPEGYSVSREKKERFSLILESASTNQTSMYLCASSIINGWGRDNQPQHFGDGTRLSIL.

Turning to this clone: The junction does not match germline at one end; this may be a read error. The chain joins TRBV7-9 to TRBJ1-1; 8 nucleotides agree with TRBD1. The CDR3 has 15 residues. Germline V gene lookup returns CDR1 SEHNR and CDR2 FQNEAQ (reference sequence). CDR3 loop: CSSSFGRGPNTEAFF. CDR3 DNA sequence: TGTTCCAGCAGCTTCGGCAGGGGGCCGAACACTGAAGCTTTCTTT.

V and J are TRBV4-1 and TRBJ2-2; no definite D call. The CDR3 runs 16 residues. Trimming shortened V by 1 base and J by 2 bases, and 11 bases separated the two germline ends. Germline lookup yields CDR1 MGHRA and CDR2 YSYEKL. The CDR3 region is CASSQVDSRNTGELFF. As DNA, the CDR3 is TGCGCCAGCAGCCAAGTTGATAGCAGAAACACCGGGGAGCTGTTTTTT.

The rearrangement joins TRBV7-6 to TRBJ1-2; D uncertain. The germline V gene has CDR1 SGHVS and CDR2 FNYEAQ. Deletions cut 5 bases from V and 4 bases from J, with 20 bases between. This CDR3 has 16 amino acids. The CDR3 coding sequence is TGTGCCAGCAGCCTCCCAAGGAATCACAGCCTCTATGGCTACACCTTC. The encoded protein is CASSLPRNHSLYGYTF.

V gene TRBV2 combines with J gene TRBJ2-7; D unresolved. CDR1 and CDR2 from the germline V gene are SNHLY and FYNNEI. This CDR3 has 11 amino acids. Trimming took 5 bases from V and 5 from J, leaving 7 bases between them. The CDR3 DNA is TGTGCCAGCAGTTATAGCAACGAGCAGTACTTC. Translating it yields CASSYSNEQYF.

This chain links TRBV5-6 with TRBJ1-3; weak D call: TRBD1 (6 bases). The CDR3 consists of 18 residues. Germline-derived CDR1 and CDR2 are SGHDT and YYEEEE. The germline V and J ends were trimmed by 4 bases and 3 bases, with 23 bases remaining between them. The chain's CDR3 is CASSPVPSTGIGGNTIYF. In nucleotides, the CDR3 is TGTGCCAGCAGCCCGGTCCCCTCTACAGGGATCGGTGGAAACACCATATATTTT.

This chain uses TRBV7-3 with TRBJ2-6, with D perhaps matching TRBD2 (6 bases). Germline values: CDR1 SGHTA, CDR2 FQGTGA. Trimming took 5 bases from V and 0 from J, leaving 8 bases between them. This CDR3 has 15 amino acids. The DNA for the CDR3 is TGTGCCAGCAGCCCGGGGGTCTCTGGGGCCAACGTCCTGACTTTC. It encodes CASSPGVSGANVLTF.

J is TRBJ2-2 and V is TRBV7-2; TRBD2 matches at 14 bases. With V trimmed by 3 bases and J by 6 bases, 3 bases remained unmatched. Germline V gene data show CDR1 as SGHTA and CDR2 as FQGNSA. The CDR3 is 16 residues long. The CDR3 loop reads CASSLLGLAGAGELFF. The CDR3 DNA is TGTGCCAGCAGCTTGCTGGGACTAGCGGGAGCCGGGGAGCTGTTTTTT.

This clone has only one observation. This chain joins TRBV9 and TRBJ2-5; TRBD2 agrees at 13 bases. Looked up from germline, CDR1 is SGDLS and CDR2 is YYNGEE. J lost 11 bases, V lost 4 bases, and 11 bases had no gene match. The CDR3 is 15 amino acids. The CDR3 reads CASSPRLAGGGEQYF. CDR3 nucleotide sequence: TGTGCCAGCAGCCCCAGACTAGCGGGAGGAGGGGAGCAGTACTTC.

The chain has TRBV10-2 and TRBJ2-2, with 8 bases fitting TRBD1. This CDR3 spans 14 amino acids. V lost 6 bases, J lost 7 bases, and 7 bases stayed unmatched. The V gene's germline CDR1 is WSHSY and CDR2 SAAADI. CDR3 sequence reads: CASRARQGYGELFF. The CDR3 DNA is TGCGCCAGCAGGGCTAGACAGGGGTACGGGGAGCTGTTTTTT.